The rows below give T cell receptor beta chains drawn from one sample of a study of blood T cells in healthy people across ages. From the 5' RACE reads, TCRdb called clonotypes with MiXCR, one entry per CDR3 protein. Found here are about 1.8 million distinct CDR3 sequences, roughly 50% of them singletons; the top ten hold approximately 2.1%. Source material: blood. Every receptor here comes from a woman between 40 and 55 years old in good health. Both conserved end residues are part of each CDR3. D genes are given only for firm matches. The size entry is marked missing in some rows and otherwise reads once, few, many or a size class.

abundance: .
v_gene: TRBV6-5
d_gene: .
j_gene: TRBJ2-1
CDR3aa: CASSLLLPRADEQFF
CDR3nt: TGTGCCAGCAGTTTACTCCTCCCCCGTGCAGATGAGCAGTTCTTC

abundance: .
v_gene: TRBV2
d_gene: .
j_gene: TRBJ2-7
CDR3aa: CASSAFHYEQYF
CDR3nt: TGTGCCAGCAGCGCCTTTCACTACGAGCAGTACTTC

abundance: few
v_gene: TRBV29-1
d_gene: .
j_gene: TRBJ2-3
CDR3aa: CSVANLRGFASTDTQYF
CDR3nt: TGCAGCGTTGCAAATCTCCGGGGTTTTGCTAGCACAGATACGCAGTATTTT

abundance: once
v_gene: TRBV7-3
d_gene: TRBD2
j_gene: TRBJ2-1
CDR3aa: CASSLVSSGGEGDEQFF
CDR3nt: TGTGCCAGCAGCTTAGTTTCTAGCGGGGGGGAAGGGGATGAGCAGTTCTTC

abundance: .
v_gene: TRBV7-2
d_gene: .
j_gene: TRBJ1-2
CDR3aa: CAGSLVKGGYGYTF
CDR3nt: TGTGCCGGCAGCTTAGTCAAGGGTGGCTATGGCTACACCTTC

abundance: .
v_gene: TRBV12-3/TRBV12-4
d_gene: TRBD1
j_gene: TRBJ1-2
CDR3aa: CASSWTGVGYTF
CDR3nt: TGTGCCAGCAGCTGGACAGGGGTTGGCTACACCTTC

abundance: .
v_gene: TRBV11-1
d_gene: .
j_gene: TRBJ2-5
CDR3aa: CAGSRDRIQETQYF
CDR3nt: TGTGCCGGCAGTCGCGACAGAATCCAAGAGACCCAGTACTTC

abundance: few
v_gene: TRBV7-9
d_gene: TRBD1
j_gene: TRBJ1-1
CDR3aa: CASSPDRVGTEAFF
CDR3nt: TGTGCCAGCAGCCCCGACAGGGTTGGCACTGAAGCTTTCTTT

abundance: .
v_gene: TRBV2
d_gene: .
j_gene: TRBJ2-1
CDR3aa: CAYPFGTGAEHEQFF
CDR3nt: TGTGCCTACCCATTCGGAACGGGGGCTGAGCATGAGCAGTTCTTC

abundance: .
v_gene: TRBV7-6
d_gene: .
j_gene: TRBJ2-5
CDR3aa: CASSLLRSEETQYF
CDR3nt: TGTGCCAGCAGCTTACTTAGGAGTGAAGAGACCCAGTACTTC

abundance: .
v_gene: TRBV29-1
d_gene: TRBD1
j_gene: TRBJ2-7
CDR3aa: CSVEGTGYEQYF
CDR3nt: TGCAGCGTTGAAGGGACAGGGTACGAGCAGTACTTC

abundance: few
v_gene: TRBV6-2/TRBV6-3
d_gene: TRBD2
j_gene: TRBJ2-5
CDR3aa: CASSYDPSGRQETQYF
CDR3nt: TGTGCCAGCAGCTACGACCCTAGCGGACGGCAAGAGACCCAGTACTTC

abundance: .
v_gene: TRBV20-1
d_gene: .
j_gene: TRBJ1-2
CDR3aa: CSAREDGGYGYTF
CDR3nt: TGCAGTGCTAGAGAGGACGGGGGCTATGGCTACACCTTC

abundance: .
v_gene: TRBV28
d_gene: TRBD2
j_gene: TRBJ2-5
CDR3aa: CASSRLAGGPGEQYF
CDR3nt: TGTGCCAGCAGCCGACTAGCGGGGGGGCCTGGTGAGCAGTACTTC

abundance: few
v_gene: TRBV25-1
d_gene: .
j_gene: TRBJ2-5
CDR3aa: CASSGWGQETQYF
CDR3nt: TGTGCCAGCAGTGGTTGGGGGCAAGAGACCCAGTACTTC

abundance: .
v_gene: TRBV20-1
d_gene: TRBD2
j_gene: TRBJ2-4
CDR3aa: CSAPIGGRKNIQYF
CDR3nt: TGCAGTGCTCCAATCGGGGGGAGGAAGAACATTCAGTACTTC

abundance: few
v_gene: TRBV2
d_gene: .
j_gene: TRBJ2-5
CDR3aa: CASSEAVVGETQYF
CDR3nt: TGTGCCAGCAGTGAAGCGGTTGTCGGAGAGACCCAGTACTTC

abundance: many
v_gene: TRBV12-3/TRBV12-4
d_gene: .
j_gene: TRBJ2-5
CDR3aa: CASSFHGETQYF
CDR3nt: TGTGCCAGCAGTTTTCATGGGGAGACCCAGTACTTC

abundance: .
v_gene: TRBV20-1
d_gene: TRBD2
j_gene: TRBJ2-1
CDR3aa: CSARDSRGGSEQFF
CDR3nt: TGCAGTGCTAGAGATTCACGGGGGGGCAGTGAGCAGTTCTTC

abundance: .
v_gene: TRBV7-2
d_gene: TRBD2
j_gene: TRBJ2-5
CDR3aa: CASKSGIAGAETQYF
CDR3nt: TGTGCCAGCAAATCAGGAATAGCGGGGGCAGAGACCCAGTACTTC

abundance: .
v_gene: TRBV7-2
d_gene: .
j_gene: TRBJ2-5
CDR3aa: CARSLEAGPQETQYF
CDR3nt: TGTGCCCGCAGCTTAGAGGCGGGGCCACAAGAGACCCAGTACTTC

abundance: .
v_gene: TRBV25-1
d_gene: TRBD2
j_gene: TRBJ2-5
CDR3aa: CASRETSGGFTQYF
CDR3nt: TGTGCCAGCAGGGAGACTAGCGGGGGGTTCACGCAGTACTTC

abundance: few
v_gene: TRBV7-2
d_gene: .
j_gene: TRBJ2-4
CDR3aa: CASSLVFPGAKNIQYF
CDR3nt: TGTGCCAGCAGCTTAGTGTTTCCGGGAGCCAAAAACATTCAGTACTTC

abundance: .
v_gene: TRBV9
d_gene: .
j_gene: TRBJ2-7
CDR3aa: CASRPRVEAQYF
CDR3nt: TGTGCCAGCAGGCCCAGGGTAGAGGCGCAGTACTTC

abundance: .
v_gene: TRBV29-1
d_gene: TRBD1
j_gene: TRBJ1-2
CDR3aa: CNVPPGQDGSYGYTF
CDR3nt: TGCAACGTCCCACCCGGACAGGACGGTAGCTATGGCTACACCTTC

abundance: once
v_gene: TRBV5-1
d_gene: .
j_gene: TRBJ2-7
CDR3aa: CASSLGAGAGYEQYF
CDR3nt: TGCGCCAGCAGCTTGGGGGCAGGGGCCGGCTACGAGCAGTACTTC

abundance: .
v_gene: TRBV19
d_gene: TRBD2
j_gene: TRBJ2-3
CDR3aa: CASGRGFTDTQYF
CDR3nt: TGTGCCAGCGGGAGGGGTTTCACAGATACGCAGTATTTT

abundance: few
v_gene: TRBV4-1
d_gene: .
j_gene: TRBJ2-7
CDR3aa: CASSQESTPGHEQYF
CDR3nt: TGCGCCAGCAGCCAAGAGTCCACCCCGGGGCACGAGCAGTACTTC